The 7 T cell receptor beta chains in this list originate from one sample, sequenced in a study of cytomegalovirus exposure and HLA in healthy donors. The table came from immunoSEQ multiplex PCR; TCRdb's copy has only in-frame clones and leaves some out. The data hold 43,000 or so clones, with approximately 90% observed a single time. Input material: PBMCs. Receptors originate from a man between 18 and 29 years old in good health and CMV-seronegative.

The CDR3 sequence is CASSSSDYSYNEQFF. The CDR3, as DNA: TGTGCCAGCAGCTCCTCCGACTACAGCTACAATGAGCAGTTCTTC. The chain joins TRBV7-2 to TRBJ2-1; perhaps TRBD2 as D (5 bases). The CDR3 spans 15 residues. The ends were cut back, 4 bases at V and 3 bases at J, with 13 bases in the middle. Germline V CDR1 and CDR2: SGHTA, FQGNSA.

This clone was counted a single time. This chain uses TRBV5-1 with TRBJ2-5; 11 bases line up with TRBD1. Germline V lookup: CDR1 SGHRS, CDR2 YFSETQ. With V trimmed by 4 bases and J by 4 bases, 12 bases remained unmatched. This CDR3 contains 17 residues. CDR3 protein: CASSTGQGGLVIETQYF. DNA of the CDR3: TGCGCCAGCAGCACGGGACAGGGGGGACTAGTAATAGAGACCCAGTACTTC.

The chain employs TRBV2 and TRBJ2-7; 10 bases map to TRBD2. V lost 6 bases to trimming and J lost 2 bases; unmatched junction nucleotides: 4. This CDR3 spans 14 amino acids. The germline CDR1 and CDR2 sequences are SNHLY and FYNNEI. The CDR3 protein is CASRRTSGTYEQYF. CDR3 DNA: TGTGCCAGCAGGAGGACTAGCGGAACCTACGAGCAGTACTTC. Full variable domain (rest looked up from reference TRBV2 and TRBJ2-7): EPEVTQTPSHQVTQMGQEVILRCVPISNHLYFYWYRQILGQKVEFLVSFYNNEISEKSEIFDDQFSVERPDGSNFTLKIRSTKLEDSAMYFCASRRTSGTYEQYFGPGTRLTVT.

The CDR3 here is CASSLGGLAGDFGELFF. The DNA for the CDR3 is TGTGCCAGCAGCTTGGGCGGGCTAGCGGGAGATTTCGGGGAGCTGTTTTTT. The V and J genes are TRBV5-4 and TRBJ2-2; 10 nucleotides align to TRBD2. The CDR3 contains 17 residues. After removal of 0 bases from V and 7 bases from J, the junction contained 9 bases not matched to a gene. Looked up from germline, CDR1 is SGHNT and CDR2 is YYREEE (reference sequence). The variable domain in full, with the rest retrieved from reference TRBV5-4 and TRBJ2-2, is ETGVTQSPTHLIKTRGQQVTLRCSSQSGHNTVSWYQQALGQGPQFIFQYYREEENGRGNFPPRFSGLQFPNYSSELNVNALELDDSALYLCASSLGGLAGDFGELFFGEGSRLTVL.

V and J are TRBV6-6 and TRBJ1-5; maybe TRBD1 (6 bases). The CDR3 totals 14 residues. In germline, CDR1 is MNHNY, CDR2 SVGAGI (reference sequence). The germline V and J ends were trimmed by 1 base and 11 bases, with 15 bases remaining between them. CDR3 nucleotides: TGTGCCAGCAGTTACTGGACAGTCCATTCGGCCCAGCATTTT. Amino acid sequence: CASSYWTVHSAQHF.

This clone has a single count. V is TRBV28 and J is TRBJ2-7; 11 nucleotides align to TRBD2. Germline values: CDR1 MDHEN, CDR2 SYDVKM. Trimming cost V 7 bases and J 4 bases; bases outside gene matches: 6. This CDR3 is 14 amino acids long. CDR3 protein: CASIPGLAVYEQYF. As DNA, the CDR3 is TGTGCCAGCATCCCGGGACTAGCGGTTTACGAGCAGTACTTC. The full variable domain, rest sourced from reference TRBV28 and TRBJ2-7, is DVKVTQSSRYLVKRTGEKVFLECVQDMDHENMFWYRQDPGLGLRLIYFSYDVKMKEKGDIPEGYSVSREKKERFSLILESASTNQTSMYLCASIPGLAVYEQYFGPGTRLTVT.

The chain links TRBV19 to TRBJ1-2; maybe TRBD1 (5 bases). The V and J ends lost 5 bases and 4 bases respectively, with 14 bases between them. Germline CDR1 reads LNHDA; CDR2 reads SQIVND (reference sequence). The CDR3 consists of 14 residues. CDR3 sequence reads: CASSQAGSSYGYTF. DNA for the CDR3: TGTGCCAGTAGTCAGGCAGGGTCGAGCTATGGCTACACCTTC.